This entry concerns a single T cell receptor (beta chain). This entry is derived from a study of blood T cell repertoires in COVID-19. As for the study in general: Samples came from the United States, Italy and Spain, spanning acute and convalescent COVID-19. Sources were T cells, B-cell-depleted T cells, or PBMCs; the material itself was cDNA or gDNA.

Some clones are missing from TCRdb's copy, which holds only in-frame ones; the method was immunoSEQ multiplex PCR. The data hold roughly 230,000 clones, with about 85% observed a single time. V shed 6 bases and J shed 4 bases, with 18 bases lying between them. The CDR3 is 15 amino acids. Germline lookup yields CDR1 MNHEY and CDR2 SVGAGI. The clonotype was recovered from a man aged 35 to 55 with acute or convalescent COVID-19. The rearrangement links TRBV6-5 to TRBJ1-2; D gene ambiguous. What was sequenced was peripheral blood. The CDR3, as DNA: TGTGCCAGCAGAATCGGGCCCTCCGCGGGCTATGGCTACACCTTC. Its protein is CASRIGPSAGYGYTF.